The entry below describes one T cell receptor beta chain. This sample was taken from a study of blood T cell repertoires in COVID-19. V was clipped by 4 bases and J by 6 bases; unmatched bases: 10. This CDR3 has 16 amino acids. Germline V gene lookup returns CDR1 LNHDA and CDR2 SQIVND (reference sequence). Clones were read by immunoSEQ multiplex PCR, and TCRdb kept only the in-frame ones, dropping some. The data contain nearly 80,000 clones, less than 90% of them singletons. The rearrangement uses TRBV19 and TRBJ2-7; 12 nucleotides agree with TRBD2. The source material was peripheral blood. The sequence was collected from a man aged 55 to 70 with active or convalescent COVID-19. The CDR3 protein is CASSTRLAGDRGEQYF. CDR3 DNA sequence: TGTGCCAGTAGTACCCGACTAGCGGGGGATCGGGGCGAGCAGTACTTC.